This TCR beta chain derives from a study of siplizumab effects on memory and regulatory T cells. Findings and caveats of the study: The study found naive T cells seemingly more diverse than memory cells and seemingly major alloresponse contributors. Whether the proliferating Tregs (from siplizumab cultures) were suppressive was not confirmed. The authors mapped only a minor fraction of alloreactive clones to unstimulated subsets.

Germline V CDR1 and CDR2: SNHLY, FYNNEI. J was trimmed by 7 bases and V by 7 bases; bases with no gene match: 9. This CDR3 region has 13 residues. About this clone: Its matching antigen is unknown.

Each sample yielded approximately 92,000 assayed TCR templates. Sequencing was performed with immunoSEQ multiplex PCR; in TCRdb, only in-frame clones are kept and a portion is missing. The sample has 70,000 to 90,000 clones, about 87% seen once. The receptor was derived from a human donor in good health. Sequenced material: CD4+ T cells sorted from blood. The chain is built from TRBV2 and TRBJ1-2; 7 bases are shared with TRBD1. This chain's CDR3 is CASNPTGVSGYTF. CDR3 DNA sequence: TGTGCCAGCAACCCCACAGGGGTCTCTGGCTACACCTTC.